The 29 T cell receptor beta chains reported below all come from one sample, sequenced in a study of control samples from healthy donors and cancer patients. Profiling relied on immunoSEQ multiplex PCR, and the TCRdb table lists in-frame clones only, not all of them. The table lists about 160,000 clones, 96% of them singletons. Sequencing input: blood. These receptors all come from a woman in her 30s in good health.

The V gene is TRBV6-5, the J gene TRBJ1-5; TRBD1 agrees at 9 bases. Trimming removed 4 bases from V and 6 bases from J; junction bases left unmatched: 4. Per germline, CDR1 MNHEY and CDR2 SVGAGI. CDR3 length equals 14 residues. As DNA, the CDR3 is TGTGCCAGCAGTTTACACAGGGGGCCTCAGCCCCAGCATTTT. Translating it yields CASSLHRGPQPQHF.

The chain combines TRBV2 with TRBJ2-7; perhaps D is TRBD1 or TRBD2 (7 bases each). Germline values: CDR1 SNHLY, CDR2 FYNNEI. This CDR3 comprises 15 residues. The V end was cut by 7 bases, the J end by 3 bases, with 19 bases between. CDR3 region: CASISAGGAIYEQYF. For the CDR3, the DNA is TGTGCCAGCATCTCCGCAGGGGGGGCTATCTACGAGCAGTACTTC.

The count of this clone is one. The sample holds other DNA sequences that translate to the same CDR3. The chain links TRBV19 to TRBJ2-7; 11 nucleotides line up with TRBD1. V was clipped by 3 bases and J by 4 bases; unmatched bases: 5. This CDR3 is built from 15 residues. From germline, CDR1 is LNHDA and CDR2 SQIVND (reference sequence). The CDR3 here is CASSIPGQGVYEQYF. The CDR3 nucleotides read TGTGCCAGTAGTATTCCGGGACAGGGGGTGTACGAGCAGTACTTC. Drawing the rest from reference TRBV19 and TRBJ2-7, the complete variable domain is DGGITQSPKYLFRKEGQNVTLSCEQNLNHDAMYWYRQDPGQGLRLIYYSQIVNDFQKGDIAEGYSVSREKKESFPLTVTSAQKNPTAFYLCASSIPGQGVYEQYFGPGTRLTVT.

This chain uses TRBV5-1 with TRBJ1-6; a possible D gene is TRBD1 (6 bases). This CDR3 has 12 amino acids. CDR1 and CDR2 (germline): SGHRS, YFSETQ. The V gene lost 9 bases and the J gene lost 10 bases, with 14 bases spanning the gap. The CDR3 protein is CATVGGESPLHF. CDR3 DNA: TGCGCCACCGTCGGGGGCGAGTCACCCCTCCACTTT. Variable domain in full (rest from reference TRBV5-1 and TRBJ1-6): KAGVTQTPRYLIKTRGQQVTLSCSPISGHRSVSWYQQTPGQGLQFLFEYFSETQRNKGNFPGRFSGRQFSNSRSEMNVSTLELGDSALYLCATVGGESPLHFGNGTRLTVT.

The chain combines TRBV18 with TRBJ1-1; weak D call: TRBD1 (6 bases). CDR1 is KGHSH and CDR2 is LQKENI in the germline V gene. CDR3 size: 14 residues. Trimming pared 4 bases from V and 8 bases from J, leaving 17 bases between. The CDR3 DNA reads TGTGCCAGCTCACTCGGACAGCCGCGTCCCGAAGCTTTCTTT. This encodes CASSLGQPRPEAFF.

The V call is TRBV7-8, the J call TRBJ1-5; the D is unclear. From germline, CDR1 is SGHVS and CDR2 FQNEAQ. V was clipped by 2 bases and J by 5 bases, with 13 bases between them. The CDR3 is 15 residues long. The CDR3 region is CASSLMRSGYQPQHF. CDR3 nucleotide sequence: TGTGCCAGCAGCTTAATGCGTTCAGGTTATCAGCCCCAGCATTTT.

The rearrangement uses TRBV10-3 and TRBJ1-2; tentatively, D is TRBD1 (6 bases). Trimming took 3 bases from V and 5 from J, leaving 13 bases between them. This CDR3 has 14 residues. In germline, CDR1 is ENHRY, CDR2 SYGVKD. The CDR3 spells CAISEQGVRYGYTF. Here the CDR3 DNA reads TGTGCCATCAGTGAACAGGGTGTAAGGTATGGCTACACCTTC.

This sequence joins TRBV5-1 and TRBJ2-2, with D maybe TRBD2 (5 bases). V dropped 3 bases and J dropped 6 bases, with 12 bases sitting between them. Germline V gene sequence: CDR1 SGHRS, CDR2 YFSETQ. This CDR3 comprises 14 residues. The CDR3 nucleotides read TGCGCCAGCAGCTCACTAGAAGGCGCCGGGGAGCTGTTTTTT. It specifies CASSSLEGAGELFF.

The rearrangement uses TRBV28 and TRBJ1-5, with D possibly matching TRBD1 (6 bases). The V end was cut by 6 bases, the J end by 4 bases, with 13 bases between. CDR3 length: 14 amino acids. Germline assignment: CDR1 MDHEN and CDR2 SYDVKM. The DNA of the CDR3 is TGTGCCAGCAGGATCGGACAGTTTAATCAGCCCCAGCATTTT. Translating it yields CASRIGQFNQPQHF.

The rearrangement links TRBV14 to TRBJ1-2; 11 bases are shared with TRBD1. The CDR3 covers 16 residues. The trim removed 0 bases at V and 8 bases at J, leaving 8 bases unmatched. In germline, CDR1 is SGHDN, CDR2 FVKESK. As DNA, the CDR3 is TGTGCCAGCAGCCAAGATTACGGAGGACAGGGGGCGGGCTACACCTTC. Protein: CASSQDYGGQGAGYTF.

CDR3 bases: TGTGCCAGCAGCCCAGGACAGGGTACGCAGTATTTT. This codes for CASSPGQGTQYF. The rearrangement joins TRBV11-2 to TRBJ2-3; 8 bases are a match to TRBD1. Germline trimming cut 5 bases from V and 8 bases from J; bases unmatched to any gene: 3. Germline-derived CDR1 and CDR2 are SGHAT and FQNNGV. The CDR3 spans 12 residues.

The chain combines TRBV5-1 with TRBJ1-1; the match to TRBD1 covers 10 bases. The V gene end was trimmed by 0 bases and the J gene end by 9 bases; junction bases not matched to a gene: 11. The germline V gene has CDR1 SGHRS and CDR2 YFSETQ. The CDR3 covers 16 residues. CDR3 DNA: TGCGCCAGCAGCTTGGCACCGGGACAGGGGACCATTCAAGCTTTCTTT. Protein sequence: CASSLAPGQGTIQAFF.

On this clone: The identical CDR3 is also encoded by other nucleotide sequences in the sample. As DNA, the CDR3 is TGTGCCAGCAGCTCGAGCTCCTACGAGCAGTACTTC. This sequence encodes CASSSSSYEQYF. The chain employs TRBV7-9 and TRBJ2-7; the D is unclear. V lost 4 bases and J 0 bases, leaving 4 bases between the germline ends. The V gene's germline CDR1 is SEHNR and CDR2 FQNEAQ (reference sequence). The CDR3 consists of 12 residues.

A single count supports this clone. The chain is built from TRBV14 and TRBJ2-1, with D possibly TRBD1 on 6 matching bases. Trimming left V 0 bases short and J 5 bases short, with 14 bases between. The CDR3 spans 16 residues. Germline loops: CDR1 SGHDN, CDR2 FVKESK. The chain's CDR3 is CASSQDMGAPHNEQFF. The CDR3 nucleotides read TGTGCCAGCAGCCAAGATATGGGGGCCCCCCACAATGAGCAGTTCTTC.

The J gene is TRBJ2-7, the V gene TRBV6-1; the match to TRBD2 covers 12 bases. The CDR3 is 14 amino acids. From germline, CDR1 is MNHNS and CDR2 SASEGT. V gave up 2 bases and J gave up 5 bases; unmatched junction bases: 1. This CDR3 reads CASSELAGGHEQYF. CDR3 bases: TGTGCCAGCAGTGAACTAGCGGGGGGGCACGAGCAGTACTTC.

The V and J genes are TRBV19 and TRBJ2-2; 10 bases map to TRBD1. V was pared by 5 bases and J by 1 base, with 10 bases of the junction left unmatched. The CDR3 length is 18 residues. The germline gives CDR1 LNHDA, CDR2 SQIVND (reference sequence). CDR3 DNA: TGTGCCAGTAGTGCGGACAGGGGGGTGGCGAAGAACACCGGGGAGCTGTTTTTT. Protein: CASSADRGVAKNTGELFF.

J is TRBJ2-1 and V is TRBV7-3, with 7 bases lining up with TRBD2. CDR1 and CDR2 from the germline V gene are SGHTA and FQGTGA. The V and J ends lost 5 bases and 6 bases, in that order; junction bases with no gene match: 7. CDR3 size: 14 residues. The CDR3 is CASSPTGTINEQFF. The CDR3 region has the DNA TGTGCCAGCAGCCCGACCGGGACTATCAATGAGCAGTTCTTC.

The rearrangement uses TRBV3-1 (or the pseudogene TRBV3-2) and TRBJ2-2, with TRBD2 matching 9 bases. The CDR3 has 17 residues. The V gene end was trimmed by 0 bases and the J gene end by 5 bases; junction bases not matched to a gene: 7. Germline loops: CDR1 LGHDT, CDR2 YNNKEL (reference sequence). The DNA of the CDR3 is TGTGCCAGCAGCCAAGAGCTAGCGGGATTTGGGACCGGGGAGCTGTTTTTT. Protein product: CASSQELAGFGTGELFF.

This clone occurred once. The V call is TRBV6-1, the J call TRBJ1-2; unclear D gene. V gave up 3 bases and J gave up 1 base, with 3 bases separating them. Germline V gene sequence: CDR1 MNHNS, CDR2 SASEGT. The CDR3 runs 12 residues. The CDR3 is CASSEVNYGYTF. The CDR3 bases are TGTGCCAGCAGTGAGGTTAACTATGGCTACACCTTC.

This clone showed up just once. The chain combines TRBV14 with TRBJ1-2; TRBD1 matches 11 bases. The CDR3 totals 15 residues. Germline values: CDR1 SGHDN, CDR2 FVKESK. Trimming took 6 bases from V and 6 from J; bases not matched to a gene: 9. CDR3 DNA: TGTGCCAGCAGTCGGCTTCGGACAGGGGGCGATGGCTACACCTTC. It is translated as CASSRLRTGGDGYTF.

The chain combines TRBV6-6 with TRBJ2-3, with 11 bases identical to TRBD2. The trim removed 5 bases at V and 6 bases at J, leaving 13 bases unmatched. Per the germline V gene, CDR1 is MNHNY and CDR2 is SVGAGI (reference sequence). This CDR3 spans 17 amino acids. CDR3 DNA: TGTGCCAGCAGTCCCGGGACTAGCGGCCGCACCCTGGATACGCAGTATTTT. Translating gives CASSPGTSGRTLDTQYF.

The chain uses TRBV2 and TRBJ2-1, with 7 bases that match TRBD1. V was clipped by 7 bases and J by 3 bases; unmatched bases: 6. This CDR3 contains 14 residues. The germline CDR1 and CDR2 sequences are SNHLY and FYNNEI. The CDR3 spells CASTTGQIYNEQFF. CDR3 nucleotide sequence: TGTGCCAGCACTACGGGACAGATCTACAATGAGCAGTTCTTC.

The chain has TRBV28 and TRBJ1-5; D gene uncertain. The germline V gene has CDR1 MDHEN and CDR2 SYDVKM. The CDR3 extends over 14 amino acids. Trimming shortened V by 3 bases and J by 2 bases, and 8 bases separated the two germline ends. The CDR3 DNA is TGTGCCAGCAGTTTCGGGCTGGGCAATCAGCCCCAGCATTTT. It translates to CASSFGLGNQPQHF. Complete variable domain (other parts from reference TRBV28 and TRBJ1-5): DVKVTQSSRYLVKRTGEKVFLECVQDMDHENMFWYRQDPGLGLRLIYFSYDVKMKEKGDIPEGYSVSREKKERFSLILESASTNQTSMYLCASSFGLGNQPQHFGDGTRLSIL.

The rearrangement uses TRBV19 and TRBJ2-3; 9 bases match TRBD1. The CDR3 consists of 15 residues. CDR1 is LNHDA, CDR2 SQIVND, per germline (reference sequence). V trimming: 4 bases; J trimming: 8 bases; junction bases outside the gene matches: 10. The CDR3 DNA reads as TGTGCCAGTAGTAATTTGGGACAGGGTCTCCTTACGCAGTATTTT. Translating gives CASSNLGQGLLTQYF.

The chain joins TRBV29-1 to TRBJ1-5; 9 bases map to TRBD1. V shed 6 bases and J 5 bases; nucleotides not matched to a gene: 5. Germline V gene sequence: CDR1 SQVTM, CDR2 ANQGSEA. The CDR3 extends over 13 amino acids. Written as DNA, the CDR3 is TGCAGCGTCCGGGACAGGGATGATCAGCCCCAGCATTTT. This codes for CSVRDRDDQPQHF.

Of note for this clone: This same CDR3 is encoded by further DNA sequences in the sample. The chain links TRBV18 to TRBJ1-1; D possibly corresponds to TRBD1 (5 bases). V lost 5 bases and J 1 base, leaving 11 bases between the germline ends. The CDR3 extends over 14 amino acids. CDR1 is KGHSH and CDR2 is LQKENI in the germline V gene. CDR3 DNA: TGTGCCAGCTCAGCGGGCCAGGGGAACACTGAAGCTTTCTTT. Residues: CASSAGQGNTEAFF.

The CDR3: CASSSTVYEQYF. For the CDR3, the DNA is TGTGCCAGCAGTTCGACAGTCTACGAGCAGTACTTC. The chain links TRBV12-3 or TRBV12-4 to TRBJ2-7; maybe TRBD1 (5 bases). The germline V and J ends were trimmed by 4 bases and 3 bases, with 7 bases remaining between them. This CDR3 spans 12 amino acids.

This chain uses TRBV4-1 with TRBJ1-1, with 7 bases matching TRBD1. V lost 0 bases, J lost 8 bases, and 3 bases stayed unmatched. CDR3 length: 13 residues. Germline V CDR1 and CDR2: MGHRA, YSYEKL. The DNA for the CDR3 is TGCGCCAGCAGCCAAGAAGGGGGCATCGAAGCTTTCTTT. Amino acids: CASSQEGGIEAFF.

This clone was observed once. The V gene is TRBV5-8, the J gene TRBJ2-1; D is unresolved. Trimming removed 3 bases at V and 2 bases at J, with 12 bases between. The CDR3 extends over 15 amino acids. Germline V gene sequence: CDR1 SGHTS, CDR2 YDEGEE. DNA of the CDR3: TGTGCCAGCAGCTACTCACCGGTCACCTACAATGAGCAGTTCTTC. Encoded protein: CASSYSPVTYNEQFF.